The next 22 T cell receptor beta chains were all read from a single sample in a study of vaccination effects on CD4 cells after COVID-19. Researchers isolated CD4+ T cells once approximately eleven days of culture had elapsed. Clones were read by immunoSEQ multiplex PCR, and TCRdb kept only the in-frame ones, dropping some. The sample carries some 40,000 clones, about four fifths recorded once. The antigens these receptors bind are not known. The sequenced sample was CD4+ T cells from PBMCs cultured without peptide, obtained before COVID-19 vaccination. Source of these receptors: a human donor who received a COVID-19 vaccine.

The chain combines TRBV5-1 with TRBJ1-1; D unclear. The CDR3 runs 13 residues. V lost 5 bases and J 4 bases, leaving 12 bases between the germline ends. Looked up from germline, CDR1 is SGHRS and CDR2 is YFSETQ. The CDR3 loop reads CASRDEIITEAFF. The CDR3 DNA is TGCGCCAGCAGGGACGAGATAATCACTGAAGCTTTCTTT. Combining the CDR3 with reference TRBV5-1 and TRBJ1-1 gives the whole variable domain KAGVTQTPRYLIKTRGQQVTLSCSPISGHRSVSWYQQTPGQGLQFLFEYFSETQRNKGNFPGRFSGRQFSNSRSEMNVSTLELGDSALYLCASRDEIITEAFFGQGTRLTVV.

This chain connects TRBV19 to TRBJ1-5; D is uncertain. V lost 7 bases and J lost 4, with 17 bases in between. CDR1 LNHDA and CDR2 SQIVND come from the germline V gene (reference sequence). The CDR3 is 15 residues long. CDR3 protein: CASIPNRGGNQPQHF. The CDR3 DNA is TGTGCCAGTATCCCAAATCGGGGTGGTAATCAGCCCCAGCATTTT.

The V and J genes are TRBV7-9 and TRBJ1-5; D might be TRBD1 (5 bases). V was trimmed by 4 bases and J by 5 bases, leaving 15 bases between them. Germline CDR1 is SEHNR and CDR2 is FQNEAQ (reference sequence). The CDR3 totals 15 residues. In DNA, the CDR3 is TGTGCCAGCAGCTCGACTCGGGTGGGGGATCAGCCCCAGCATTTT. Its translation is CASSSTRVGDQPQHF.

The chain recombines TRBV6-2 or TRBV6-3 with TRBJ1-1, with D maybe TRBD1 (6 bases). Per the germline V gene, CDR1 is MNHEY and CDR2 is SVGEGT. The V end was cut by 4 bases, the J end by 4 bases, with 13 bases between. The CDR3 extends over 14 amino acids. CDR3 protein: CASSLLTGSTEAFF. The CDR3 DNA is TGTGCCAGCAGTTTGCTGACAGGCTCCACTGAAGCTTTCTTT.

The chain is built from TRBV28 and TRBJ1-5; D call uncertain. Trimming took off 2 bases at V and 6 bases at J, with 11 bases between the two ends. The CDR3 has 14 residues. Germline CDR1 is MDHEN and CDR2 is SYDVKM. In DNA form, the CDR3 reads TGTGCCAGCAGTTTAGGCAGGCCCAGTCAGCCCCAGCATTTT. It encodes CASSLGRPSQPQHF.

V gene TRBV6-6 combines with J gene TRBJ2-7; 11 nucleotides align to TRBD1. There are 15 residues in the CDR3. The V gene end was trimmed by 5 bases and the J gene end by 3 bases; junction bases not matched to a gene: 6. Germline V gene data show CDR1 as MNHNY and CDR2 as SVGAGI (reference sequence). The CDR3 sequence is CASSRSGTGGYEQYF. CDR3 in DNA: TGTGCCAGCAGTCGATCCGGGACAGGGGGCTACGAGCAGTACTTC.

The CDR3 spells CASRPTGGEEGYTF. DNA for the CDR3: TGTGCCAGCAGGCCCACAGGGGGTGAAGAGGGCTACACCTTC. The V gene is TRBV28, the J gene TRBJ1-2, with 8 nucleotides matching TRBD1. CDR3 size: 14 residues. The germline gives CDR1 MDHEN, CDR2 SYDVKM. Trimming removed 6 bases from V and 8 bases from J; junction bases left unmatched: 11.

This clone was counted once. The chain recombines TRBV12-3 or TRBV12-4 with TRBJ2-5; 7 bases line up with TRBD2. V dropped 1 base and J dropped 9; count of bases not matched to a gene: 2. The CDR3 runs 12 residues. CDR3 amino acids: CASSLVGRAQYF. The CDR3 DNA follows: TGTGCCAGCAGTTTAGTTGGGAGGGCCCAGTACTTC.

The rearrangement links TRBV7-9 to TRBJ1-2; D possibly corresponds to TRBD1 (6 bases). The length of the CDR3 is 15 residues. The V end lost 1 base, the J end lost 4 bases, and 13 bases lay between the germline ends. The germline V gene has CDR1 SEHNR and CDR2 FQNEAQ (reference sequence). The CDR3 DNA is TGTGCCAGCAGCTTAGAGGGCAGGGGTCTCTATGGCTACACCTTC. This translates into CASSLEGRGLYGYTF.

This clone has only a few counts. This rearrangement joins TRBV18 to TRBJ1-2, with D uncertain. The CDR3 runs to 13 residues. The V gene's germline CDR1 is KGHSH and CDR2 LQKENI. Trimming left V 0 bases short and J 6 bases short, with 8 bases between. CDR3 bases: TGTGCCAGCTCACCACCGAACAGAAATGGCTACACCTTC. This encodes CASSPPNRNGYTF.

The V and J genes are TRBV3-1 (or the pseudogene TRBV3-2) and TRBJ2-7, with TRBD1 identical over 7 bases. The germline gives CDR1 LGHDT, CDR2 YNNKEL (reference sequence). The CDR3 totals 16 residues. The V segment lost 1 base and the J segment 8 bases; nucleotides outside the gene matches: 14. The DNA of the CDR3 is TGTGCCAGCAGCCAAGTTAGGGGGACAGTTGTTCCCCAGCAGTACTTC. The encoded protein is CASSQVRGTVVPQQYF.

The rearrangement uses TRBV7-8 and TRBJ1-1; D perhaps matches TRBD1 (5 bases). Germline V gives CDR1 SGHVS, CDR2 FQNEAQ. This CDR3 comprises 14 residues. V lost 4 bases and J 7 bases, leaving 16 bases between the germline ends. CDR3 DNA sequence: TGTGCCAGCAGCTCGGGACTACCCGGGGGTGAAGCTTTCTTT. Translating it yields CASSSGLPGGEAFF.

The chain carries TRBV6-5 and TRBJ1-1, with a weak D call TRBD1 (6 bases). Germline CDR1 MNHEY, CDR2 SVGAGI. V was pared by 2 bases and J by 0 bases, with 7 bases between. This CDR3 region has 14 residues. In nucleotides, the CDR3 is TGTGCCAGCAGTTACGGGACACTGAACACTGAAGCTTTCTTT. As protein: CASSYGTLNTEAFF.

This clone has only a few counts. This chain joins TRBV19 and TRBJ2-6, with 9 bases identical to TRBD2. In germline, CDR1 is LNHDA, CDR2 SQIVND (reference sequence). V trimming: 5 bases; J trimming: 1 base; junction bases outside the gene matches: 9. CDR3 size: 18 residues. The CDR3 bases are TGTGCCAGTAGTTCCGGGACTAGCCTGTATTCTGGGGCCAACGTCCTGACTTTC. Encoded protein: CASSSGTSLYSGANVLTF. The full variable domain, with the rest looked up from reference TRBV19 and TRBJ2-6, is DGGITQSPKYLFRKEGQNVTLSCEQNLNHDAMYWYRQDPGQGLRLIYYSQIVNDFQKGDIAEGYSVSREKKESFPLTVTSAQKNPTAFYLCASSSGTSLYSGANVLTFGAGSRLTVL.

The chain has TRBV18 and TRBJ2-3; 7 nucleotides align to TRBD1. This CDR3 has 15 residues. V shed 4 bases, J shed 3 bases, and the junction held 7 bases outside the gene matches. Germline V gene data show CDR1 as KGHSH and CDR2 as LQKENI. CDR3 coding DNA: TGTGCCAGCTCACTGACAGGGAACCCTACAGATACGCAGTATTTT. Protein product: CASSLTGNPTDTQYF.

This clone came up once. This chain links TRBV12-3 or TRBV12-4 with TRBJ1-1; a possible D gene is TRBD1 (6 bases). The CDR3 runs 13 residues. The V end was cut by 4 bases, the J end by 6 bases, with 12 bases between. CDR3 region: CASSSYRVPEAFF. CDR3 nucleotides: TGTGCCAGCAGTTCCTACAGGGTTCCTGAAGCTTTCTTT.

This sequence joins TRBV3-1 (or the pseudogene TRBV3-2) and TRBJ1-2; a possible D gene is TRBD1 (5 bases). The CDR3 runs to 15 residues. Trimming cost V 4 bases and J 3 bases, with 15 bases left between them. Germline CDR1 and CDR2: LGHDT and YNNKEL (reference sequence). CDR3 region: CASSPRGTPHYGYTF. The CDR3, as DNA: TGTGCCAGCAGCCCCCGGGGGACCCCCCACTATGGCTACACCTTC.

This clone was found once. This chain connects TRBV2 to TRBJ1-4, with 7 nucleotides matching TRBD1. Germline V lookup: CDR1 SNHLY, CDR2 FYNNEI. The CDR3 runs to 15 residues. V shed 5 bases, J shed 7 bases, and the junction held 10 bases outside the gene matches. The CDR3 bases are TGTGCCAGCAGTATGGGAAACAGGGGTAGTGAAAAACTGTTTTTT. This gives the protein CASSMGNRGSEKLFF.

This chain connects TRBV7-2 to TRBJ2-2, with unresolved D. The length of the CDR3 is 13 residues. CDR1 and CDR2 (germline): SGHTA, FQGNSA. Trimming took 5 bases from V and 1 from J, leaving 5 bases between them. The CDR3 loop reads CASSPLNTGELFF. In DNA, the CDR3 is TGTGCCAGCAGCCCTTTGAACACCGGGGAGCTGTTTTTT.

The chain combines TRBV24-1 with TRBJ1-4; 8 positions agree with TRBD1. The CDR3 loop spans 16 amino acids. Trimming took 3 bases from V and 0 from J; bases not matched to a gene: 2. Germline CDR1 KGHDR, CDR2 SFDVKD. The CDR3 spells CATSDGQGATNEKLFF. As DNA, the CDR3 is TGTGCCACCAGTGATGGACAGGGAGCAACTAATGAAAAACTGTTTTTT.

V gene TRBV27 combines with J gene TRBJ2-3; a weak D match, TRBD1 (6 bases). Germline loops: CDR1 MNHEY, CDR2 SMNVEV (reference sequence). Trimming stripped 2 bases from V and 3 bases from J, with 12 bases between. The CDR3 covers 15 residues. CDR3 sequence reads: CASSLNARGTDTQYF. The CDR3 coding sequence is TGTGCCAGCAGTTTAAATGCCAGGGGAACAGATACGCAGTATTTT.

V and J are TRBV7-9 and TRBJ1-1, with D possibly matching TRBD1 (5 bases). Looked up from germline, CDR1 is SEHNR and CDR2 is FQNEAQ (reference sequence). CDR3 length: 16 residues. V was shortened by 6 bases and J by 1 base, with 18 bases between the two germline ends. The CDR3 coding sequence is TGTGCCAGCAGGTTTCCTCTGGGGGGAAAGAACACTGAAGCTTTCTTT. It is translated as CASRFPLGGKNTEAFF. Full variable domain (missing parts from reference TRBV7-9 and TRBJ1-1): DTGVSQNPRHKITKRGQNVTFRCDPISEHNRLYWYRQTLGQGPEFLTYFQNEAQLEKSRLLSDRFSAERPKGSFSTLEIQRTEQGDSAMYLCASRFPLGGKNTEAFFGQGTRLTVV.